In its sample, the clone carrying this TCR beta chain was seen many times. CDR3 size: 11 residues. Germline CDR1 and CDR2: SQVTM and ANQGSEA. V lost 5 bases and J lost 6; bases outside the gene matches: 4. Time point denoted: newly diagnosed GD, antithyroid drugs for less than 3 months. PBMCs were the source of the RNA used for TCR sequencing. EDTA tubes were used for drawing nine milliliters of peripheral blood. This entry is derived from a study of regulatory T cells in long-lasting Graves disease. Arm-PCR of CDR3 regions and iRepertoire HTBI primers were the basis on which TCR beta libraries were built. As handled by the study authors: The identification of 60 or so TRBV and roughly 14 TRBJ segments was made across samples. TCRdb re-derived calls from the multiplex PCR reads in MiXCR, one entry per CDR3 protein. The V and J calls, along with clone size, are taken from TCRdb and not from the paper's own processing. The sample contains about 540,000 distinct CDR3 sequences, roughly 13% of which appear only once.

Separately, the same data were catalogued under a study of T cells in Graves' hyperthyroidism and ophthalmopathy. As reported in that work: Ophthalmopathy and stable hyperthyroidism were separated by a 13 V-J model.

The V gene is TRBV29-1, the J gene TRBJ2-7; 7 nucleotides line up with TRBD2. The source is a man in his thirties or forties with Graves disease. Source: peripheral blood mononuclear cells (PBMCs), taken at new diagnosis, from a patient treated with antithyroid drugs. The CDR3 coding sequence is TGCAGCGTTTTAGCGGGTCGCGAGCAGTACTTC. The encoded protein is CSVLAGREQYF.